A single sample gave rise to the 23 T cell receptor beta chains below, sequenced in a study of spatial heterogeneity in lung cancer. Time point given: sample taken at primary tumor resection. TCRdb reprocessed the 5' RACE reads with MiXCR, giving one entry per CDR3 protein. The sample has 5,500 to 6,500 distinct CDR3 sequences; under 15% are singletons. Sequenced here: lung tissue, sampled at surgery. These receptors were taken from a human donor with early-stage non-small cell lung cancer.

In its sample, this clonotype is medium-sized. This beta chain came through as a stray read in a library set up for alpha chains, and its size says little. This rearrangement joins TRBV30 to TRBJ2-2; D unresolved. The germline V and J ends were trimmed by 4 bases and 0 bases, with 6 bases remaining between them. CDR3 size: 13 residues. Germline V lookup: CDR1 GTSNPN, CDR2 SVGIG (reference sequence). CDR3 loop: CAWKGANTGELFF. The CDR3 region has the DNA TGTGCCTGGAAGGGCGCGAACACCGGGGAGCTGTTTTTT.

In this sample, this clonotype turned up a few times. A library made for alpha chains picked up this beta chain off target, so its size means little. V and J are TRBV19 and TRBJ2-1; 9 nucleotides align to TRBD2. The CDR3 has 16 amino acids. V shed 3 bases and J 1 base; nucleotides not matched to a gene: 4. In germline, CDR1 is LNHDA, CDR2 SQIVND (reference sequence). The CDR3: CASSMGLAGSYNEQFF. The CDR3 DNA reads TGTGCCAGTAGTATGGGTCTAGCGGGGTCCTACAATGAGCAGTTCTTC.

In this sample, this clonotype turned up many times. Being off target in a library aimed at alpha chains, this beta chain has a size of little meaning. The CDR3 region has the DNA TGTGCCAGCAACCCTAGCGGGCTGACTAGCACAGATACGCAGTATTTT. This translates into CASNPSGLTSTDTQYF. The chain joins TRBV27 to TRBJ2-3, with TRBD2 matching 8 bases. This CDR3 contains 16 residues. CDR1 and CDR2 from the germline V gene are MNHEY and SMNVEV (reference sequence). J was trimmed by 0 bases and V by 7 bases; bases with no gene match: 9.

This clonotype was seen more than once but under ten times. This beta chain appears as a stray read in a library generated for alpha chains; its size is not informative. The CDR3 loop reads CASSQPGQPHEKLFF. In DNA form, the CDR3 reads TGTGCCAGCAGCCAACCGGGACAGCCGCATGAAAAACTGTTTTTT. The chain recombines TRBV4-2 with TRBJ1-4, with 7 bases identical to TRBD1. The CDR3 contains 15 residues. In germline, CDR1 is LGHNA, CDR2 YNFKEQ. Losses at the gene ends were 2 bases for V and 6 bases for J; bases not matched to a gene: 6.

This clonotype came up many times. The library was built for alpha chains, so this beta chain is an off-target read and its size means little. The V call is TRBV19, the J call TRBJ2-3; 8 nucleotides line up with TRBD1. V dropped 10 bases and J dropped 4; count of bases not matched to a gene: 10. The length of the CDR3 is 14 residues. Germline V lookup: CDR1 LNHDA, CDR2 SQIVND (reference sequence). The chain's CDR3 is CATGQGIVADTQYF. For the CDR3, the DNA is TGTGCCACCGGACAGGGAATTGTCGCAGATACGCAGTATTTT.

In its sample, this clonotype was seen many times. A library prepared for alpha chains yielded this beta chain as an off-target read; its size is of little meaning. V is TRBV6-1 and J is TRBJ1-5; D is unresolved. CDR3 length: 12 residues. Deletions cut 4 bases from V and 5 bases from J, with 6 bases between. Germline loops: CDR1 MNHNS, CDR2 SASEGT. CDR3 residues: CASSGTDQPQHF. CDR3 DNA: TGTGCCAGCAGTGGAACCGATCAGCCCCAGCATTTT.

This clonotype is deemed medium-sized (0.01 to 0.1%). A library made for alpha chains picked up this beta chain off target, so its size means little. This sequence joins TRBV10-3 and TRBJ2-5; D is uncertain. This CDR3 has 12 amino acids. The ends were cut back, 3 bases at V and 4 bases at J, with 6 bases in the middle. Looked up from germline, CDR1 is ENHRY and CDR2 is SYGVKD. In nucleotides, the CDR3 is TGTGCCATCAGTGAACCGGGAGAGACCCAGTACTTC. It is translated as CAISEPGETQYF.

Ten or more counts support this clonotype. The library was designed around alpha chains, so this beta chain is a stray read whose abundance carries little weight. CDR3 sequence: CASRQKAYEQYF. CDR3 in DNA: TGTGCCAGCCGGCAGAAAGCCTACGAGCAGTACTTC. This rearrangement joins TRBV7-8 to TRBJ2-7; D not certain. This CDR3 region has 12 residues. CDR1 and CDR2 from the germline V gene are SGHVS and FQNEAQ. V lost 8 bases to trimming and J lost 2 bases, with 10 bases between them.

By share, this clonotype counts as medium-sized. This beta chain appears as a stray read in a library generated for alpha chains; its size is not informative. This sequence joins TRBV7-2 and TRBJ2-7; TRBD1 matches at 8 bases. The CDR3 sequence is 12 residues long. CDR1 and CDR2 from the germline V gene are SGHTA and FQGNSA. V was clipped by 5 bases and J by 5 bases; unmatched bases: 2. CDR3: CASSRTGNEQYF. The CDR3 DNA sequence: TGTGCCAGCAGCCGGACAGGGAACGAGCAGTACTTC.

This clonotype has ten or more counts. This beta chain is an unintended read in a library built for alpha chains; its size means little. The chain is built from TRBV6-1 and TRBJ2-1; weak D call: TRBD2 (7 bases). CDR3 length equals 20 residues. Germline CDR1 MNHNS, CDR2 SASEGT. Trimming pared 5 bases from V and 1 base from J, leaving 27 bases between. For the CDR3, the DNA is TGTGCCAGCAGTAAAGTAGCCAGCACGGGGGGCGCCCGGTCCTACAATGAGCAGTTCTTC. It translates to CASSKVASTGGARSYNEQFF.

Concerning this clonotype itself: This beta chain appears as a stray read in a library generated for alpha chains; its size is not informative. V usage is TRBV7-8 and J usage is TRBJ2-1, with 9 bases that match TRBD2. Germline CDR1 and CDR2: SGHVS and FQNEAQ. This CDR3 contains 13 residues. The CDR3 nucleotides read TGTGCACTAGGGACTAGCCAATACAATGAGCAGTTCTTC. Its translation is CALGTSQYNEQFF. Filled out from reference TRBV7-8 and TRBJ2-1, the complete variable domain reads GAGVSQSPRYKVAKRGQDVALRCDPISGHVSLFWYQQALGQGPEFLTYFQNEAQLDKSGLPSDRFFAERPEGSVSTLKIQRTQQEDSAVYLCALGTSQYNEQFFGPGTRLTVL.

Many counts were recorded for this clonotype. This beta chain is off target for a library built for alpha chains, so its abundance means little. The rearrangement links TRBV29-1 to TRBJ1-1; no clear D gene. Germline V gene data show CDR1 as SQVTM and CDR2 as ANQGSEA. The germline V and J ends were trimmed by 6 bases and 5 bases, with 13 bases remaining between them. The CDR3 is 12 amino acids. CDR3 region: CSVGEVRTEAFF. The CDR3 nucleotides are TGCAGCGTCGGGGAAGTTCGGACTGAAGCTTTCTTT.

This clonotype was observed at least ten times. The size of this beta chain means little, since it is a stray read in a library made for alpha chains. V gene TRBV7-2 combines with J gene TRBJ2-7; TRBD1 is a possible D gene (6 bases). CDR1 and CDR2 from the germline V gene are SGHTA and FQGNSA. The germline V and J ends were trimmed by 1 base and 3 bases, with 13 bases remaining between them. The CDR3 runs 15 residues. DNA of the CDR3: TGTGCCAGCAGCTTAGGCCAGGGGCCCTTCTACGAGCAGTACTTC. Protein sequence: CASSLGQGPFYEQYF.

This clonotype is categorized as medium-sized (0.01 to 0.1%). Found in a library prepared for alpha chains, this beta chain is an off-target read, and its abundance has little meaning. The chain couples TRBV6-4 to TRBJ2-5; D gene unclear. From germline, CDR1 is MRHNA and CDR2 SNTAGT. V was trimmed by 0 bases and J by 5 bases, leaving 16 bases between them. There are 16 residues in the CDR3. The CDR3 loop is CASSDSILGGYETQYF. CDR3 DNA sequence: TGTGCCAGCAGTGACTCGATTCTGGGCGGCTACGAGACCCAGTACTTC.

This clonotype showed up many times. This beta chain is an unintended read in a library built for alpha chains; its size means little. The chain has TRBV15 and TRBJ2-3; tentatively, D is TRBD2 (6 bases). The CDR3 length is 14 residues. Germline values: CDR1 LNHNV, CDR2 YYDKDF (reference sequence). The V and J ends lost 3 bases and 1 base respectively, with 8 bases between them. DNA of the CDR3: TGTGCCACCAGCAGGGCTAGCGGCACAGATACGCAGTATTTT. Translation: CATSRASGTDTQYF.

This clonotype was observed a few times. Found in a library prepared for alpha chains, this beta chain is an off-target read, and its abundance has little meaning. The chain links TRBV6-6 to TRBJ1-5, with D perhaps TRBD1 (5 bases). Germline CDR1 MNHNY, CDR2 SVGAGI (reference sequence). This CDR3 is 12 amino acids long. V lost 8 bases and J lost 2, with 7 bases in between. The CDR3 is CASVRGNQPQHF. DNA for the CDR3: TGTGCCAGCGTCAGGGGCAATCAGCCCCAGCATTTT.

This clonotype was detected ten times or more. Being off target in a library aimed at alpha chains, this beta chain has a size of little meaning. The rearrangement uses TRBV7-4 and TRBJ2-2; D may be TRBD1 (6 bases). V was trimmed by 5 bases and J by 3 bases, leaving 13 bases between them. The CDR3 covers 15 residues. The germline V gene has CDR1 SGHVT and CDR2 SQSDAQ. CDR3 DNA: TGTGCCAGCAGCCGGCAGGGGTACGACACCGGGGAGCTGTTTTTT. Its translation is CASSRQGYDTGELFF.

On this clonotype itself: For a library built for alpha chains, this beta chain is a stray read; little rests on its size. V and J are TRBV30 and TRBJ2-7; possible D gene TRBD2, 6 bases. V lost 2 bases, J lost 3 bases, and 8 bases lay in between. The CDR3 runs 12 residues. Germline-derived CDR1 and CDR2 are GTSNPN and SVGIG (reference sequence). CDR3 region: CAWSLADYEQYF. As DNA, the CDR3 is TGTGCCTGGAGTTTAGCGGACTACGAGCAGTACTTC.

This clonotype is labeled medium-sized. This beta chain is off target for a library built for alpha chains, so its abundance means little. The V and J genes are TRBV11-2 and TRBJ1-2; perhaps TRBD1 as D (5 bases). The CDR3 sequence is 13 residues long. The V and J ends lost 0 bases and 7 bases respectively, with 9 bases between them. Per the germline V gene, CDR1 is SGHAT and CDR2 is FQNNGV. CDR3 sequence: CASSLEGDSGYTF. CDR3 bases: TGTGCCAGCAGCTTAGAGGGGGACTCTGGCTACACCTTC.

This clonotype has more than one count but fewer than ten. This beta chain is off target for a library built for alpha chains, so its abundance means little. This chain links TRBV30 with TRBJ1-2; D gene ambiguous. The CDR3 consists of 13 residues. Trimming removed 0 bases from V and 3 bases from J, with 8 bases in between. Germline V gives CDR1 GTSNPN, CDR2 SVGIG (reference sequence). CDR3 bases: TGTGCCTGGAGTGTTGGCAGTTACTATGGCTACACCTTC. Amino acid sequence: CAWSVGSYYGYTF. Together with reference TRBV30 and TRBJ1-2, the CDR3 gives the full variable domain: SQTIHQWPATLVQPVGSPLSLECTVEGTSNPNLYWYRQAAGRGLQLLFYSVGIGQISSEVPQNLSASRPQDRQFILSSKKLLLSDSGFYLCAWSVGSYYGYTFGSGTRLTVV.

A note on this clonotype: Since the library was made to target alpha chains, this beta chain is a stray read and its abundance is not meaningful. This chain connects TRBV7-4 to TRBJ1-2, with D possibly being TRBD1 (6 bases). The CDR3 extends over 12 amino acids. The V gene's germline CDR1 is SGHVT and CDR2 SQSDAQ. Trimming left V 5 bases short and J 5 bases short, with 9 bases between. Here the CDR3 DNA reads TGTGCCAGCAGCCCAGGACAGTATGGCTACACCTTC. Translated, it gives CASSPGQYGYTF.

This clonotype qualifies as medium-sized. Found in a library prepared for alpha chains, this beta chain is an off-target read, and its abundance has little meaning. This rearrangement joins TRBV3-1 to TRBJ2-1; D is undetermined. Germline V CDR1 and CDR2: LGHDT, YNNKEL (reference sequence). Trimming stripped 0 bases from V and 4 bases from J, with 4 bases between. CDR3 size: 13 residues. CDR3 nucleotide sequence: TGTGCCAGCAGCCAAGATAGGTACAATGAGCAGTTCTTC. Protein sequence: CASSQDRYNEQFF.

This clonotype showed up many times. This beta chain turned up in a library designed for alpha chains; as an off-target read, its abundance says little. This chain joins TRBV3-1 and TRBJ2-6; 11 bases fit TRBD2. CDR1 is LGHDT, CDR2 YNNKEL, per germline (reference sequence). With V trimmed by 4 bases and J by 0 bases, 8 bases remained unmatched. The CDR3 is made up of 19 amino acids. CDR3 in DNA: TGTGCCAGCAGCCCGGGCCAGACTAGCGGGGTCTCTGGGGCCAACGTCCTGACTTTC. Its protein product is CASSPGQTSGVSGANVLTF.